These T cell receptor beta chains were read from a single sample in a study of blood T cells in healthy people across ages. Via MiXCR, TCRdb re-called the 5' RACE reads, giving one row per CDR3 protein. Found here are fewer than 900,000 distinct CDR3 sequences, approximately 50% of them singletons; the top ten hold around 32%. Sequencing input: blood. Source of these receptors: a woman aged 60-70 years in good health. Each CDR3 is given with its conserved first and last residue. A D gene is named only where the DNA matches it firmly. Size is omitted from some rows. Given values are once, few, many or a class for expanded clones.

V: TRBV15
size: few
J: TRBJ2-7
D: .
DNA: TGTGCCACCAGCAGAGGTGGGGGCGCTTCCTACGAGCAGTACTTC
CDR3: CATSRGGGASYEQYF

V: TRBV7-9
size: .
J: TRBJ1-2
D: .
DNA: TGTGCCAGCAGCTTAGGAGGGGGGAACGACGAGGGCTACACCTTC
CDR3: CASSLGGGNDEGYTF

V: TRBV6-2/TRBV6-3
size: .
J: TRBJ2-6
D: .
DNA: TGTGCCAGCAGTGTTCGGGTCACAGGGGCCAACGTCCTGACTTTC
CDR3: CASSVRVTGANVLTF

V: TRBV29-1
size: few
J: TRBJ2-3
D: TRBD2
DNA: TGCAGCGTTGTTGGCTGGACTAGCATGTCCGCAGATACGCAGTATTTT
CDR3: CSVVGWTSMSADTQYF

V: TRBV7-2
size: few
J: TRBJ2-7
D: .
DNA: TGTGCCAGCAGCCCTCCGAACGTCGAGCAGTACTTC
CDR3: CASSPPNVEQYF

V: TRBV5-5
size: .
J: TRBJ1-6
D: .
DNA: TGTGCCAGCAGCTTGGACCCTAAGGGCCGTGCTTCACCCCTCCACTTT
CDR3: CASSLDPKGRASPLHF

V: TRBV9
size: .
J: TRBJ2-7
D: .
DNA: TGTGCCAGCAGCCGCCGGGTCGGGGGCTACGAGCAGTACTTC
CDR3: CASSRRVGGYEQYF

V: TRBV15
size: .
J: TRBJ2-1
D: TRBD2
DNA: TGTGCCACCAGTTCTCGGACTAGCGGGACGCGGGATGAGCAGTTCTTC
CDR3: CATSSRTSGTRDEQFF

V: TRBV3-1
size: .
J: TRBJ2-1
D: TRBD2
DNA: TGTGCCAGCAGCCAAGAACCAGCGGGAATCTATGAGCAGTTCTTC
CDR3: CASSQEPAGIYEQFF

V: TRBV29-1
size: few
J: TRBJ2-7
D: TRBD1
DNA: TGCAGCGTCCGTGACAGGGCAAGGTACGAGCAGTACTTC
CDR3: CSVRDRARYEQYF

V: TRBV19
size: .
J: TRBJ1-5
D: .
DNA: TGTGCCAGTAGTATAGGGGGTAGCAATCAGCCCCAGCATTTT
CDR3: CASSIGGSNQPQHF

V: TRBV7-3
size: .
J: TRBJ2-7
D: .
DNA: TGTGCCAGCAGCCAACGACCCTACGAGCAGTACTTC
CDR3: CASSQRPYEQYF

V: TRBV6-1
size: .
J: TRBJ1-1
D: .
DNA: TGTGCCAGCAGCACAGGGAGGGTCACTGAAGCTTTCTTT
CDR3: CASSTGRVTEAFF

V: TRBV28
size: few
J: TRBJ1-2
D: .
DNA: TGTGCCAGCAGTCAGACAGCTTACTATGGCTACACCTTC
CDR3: CASSQTAYYGYTF

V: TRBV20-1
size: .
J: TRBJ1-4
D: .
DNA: TGCAGTGCTAGGCAGTTTGCAACTAATGAAAAACCGTTTTTT
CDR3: CSARQFATNEKPFF

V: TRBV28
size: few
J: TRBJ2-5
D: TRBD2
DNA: TGTGCCAGCAGTTTAGGGACTAGCGGGTGGGTGTACTTC
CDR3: CASSLGTSGWVYF

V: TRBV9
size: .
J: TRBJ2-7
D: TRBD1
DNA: TGTGCCAGCAGCGTAGCGGACAGGTACGAGCAGTACTTC
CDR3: CASSVADRYEQYF